The 26 T cell receptor beta chains below were found in one sample sequenced in a study of blood T cell repertoires in COVID-19. Here immunoSEQ multiplex PCR was the method, and the copy in TCRdb shows in-frame clones only, minus some. The sample lists approximately 200,000 clones, less than 85% occurring once. The material sequenced was PBMCs or T cells enriched from blood (not recorded which). Source of these receptors: a man aged 55 to 69 who had recovered from COVID-19.

The chain recombines TRBV5-1 with TRBJ1-4; TRBD1 agrees at 7 bases. CDR1 is SGHRS and CDR2 is YFSETQ in the germline V gene. V dropped 4 bases and J dropped 8; count of bases not matched to a gene: 8. The CDR3 runs 14 residues. Written as DNA, the CDR3 is TGCGCCAGCAGCGCAGGGGGAGTTTGGGAAAAACTGTTTTTT. It specifies CASSAGGVWEKLFF.

The CDR3 here is CAIGSGTTRETQYF. The CDR3 nucleotides are TGTGCCATCGGGTCCGGGACAACCCGGGAGACCCAGTACTTC. The chain uses TRBV10-3 and TRBJ2-5, with D maybe TRBD1 (6 bases). V was shortened by 8 bases and J by 5 bases, with 18 bases between the two germline ends. The germline CDR1 and CDR2 sequences are ENHRY and SYGVKD. The length of the CDR3 is 14 residues.

The chain couples TRBV2 to TRBJ1-5, with D tentatively TRBD1 (6 bases). In germline, CDR1 is SNHLY, CDR2 FYNNEI. V lost 4 bases and J 0 bases, leaving 10 bases between the germline ends. The CDR3 totals 15 residues. In DNA, the CDR3 is TGTGCCAGCAGTGTTAACAGGGTTAGCAATCAGCCCCAGCATTTT. As protein: CASSVNRVSNQPQHF. The full variable domain, rest sourced from reference TRBV2 and TRBJ1-5, is EPEVTQTPSHQVTQMGQEVILRCVPISNHLYFYWYRQILGQKVEFLVSFYNNEISEKSEIFDDQFSVERPDGSNFTLKIRSTKLEDSAMYFCASSVNRVSNQPQHFGDGTRLSIL.

This chain connects TRBV3-1 (or the pseudogene TRBV3-2) to TRBJ1-5, with 8 nucleotides matching TRBD1. Germline V gives CDR1 LGHDT, CDR2 YNNKEL (reference sequence). This CDR3 has 13 amino acids. After removal of 4 bases from V and 5 bases from J, the junction contained 1 base not matched to a gene. The CDR3 DNA follows: TGTGCCAGCAGCCGGACAGGGTATCAGCCCCAGCATTTT. It is translated as CASSRTGYQPQHF.

CDR3: CASSIRDRDYGYTF. DNA for the CDR3: TGTGCCAGCAGTATTCGGGACAGGGACTATGGCTACACCTTC. The chain employs TRBV6-6 and TRBJ1-2, with 9 bases lining up with TRBD1. The CDR3 has 14 amino acids. CDR1 and CDR2 from the germline V gene are MNHNY and SVGAGI (reference sequence). J was trimmed by 3 bases and V by 5 bases; bases with no gene match: 4.

The rearrangement uses TRBV5-1 and TRBJ2-5, with unresolved D. Trimming left V 1 base short and J 0 bases short, with 7 bases between. Germline V lookup: CDR1 SGHRS, CDR2 YFSETQ. The CDR3 covers 14 residues. In nucleotides, the CDR3 is TGCGCCAGCAGCTTGTGGCAGTACCAAGAGACCCAGTACTTC. Its protein is CASSLWQYQETQYF.

The chain uses TRBV30 and TRBJ2-3, with D tentatively TRBD2 (7 bases). The CDR3 is 13 residues long. Trimming took off 0 bases at V and 5 bases at J, with 9 bases between the two ends. Per germline, CDR1 GTSNPN and CDR2 SVGIG (reference sequence). CDR3 loop: CAWSVRGGDTQYF. DNA for the CDR3: TGTGCCTGGAGTGTAAGGGGGGGAGATACGCAGTATTTT. Looking up the rest from reference TRBV30 and TRBJ2-3 gives the full variable domain: SQTIHQWPATLVQPVGSPLSLECTVEGTSNPNLYWYRQAAGRGLQLLFYSVGIGQISSEVPQNLSASRPQDRQFILSSKKLLLSDSGFYLCAWSVRGGDTQYFGPGTRLTVL.

The chain joins TRBV2 to TRBJ1-5; D may be TRBD1 (6 bases). CDR3 length: 13 amino acids. Germline CDR1 SNHLY, CDR2 FYNNEI. V lost 5 bases and J lost 5, with 10 bases in between. CDR3 nucleotides: TGTGCCAGCAGTCAGGGGAGGGATCAGCCCCAGCATTTT. Translated, it gives CASSQGRDQPQHF.

This sequence joins TRBV5-6 and TRBJ2-1; D unresolved. The CDR3 totals 13 residues. V lost 1 base, J lost 3 bases, and 5 bases lay in between. Germline V gene lookup returns CDR1 SGHDT and CDR2 YYEEEE. This chain's CDR3 is CASSLWHYNEQFF. As DNA, the CDR3 is TGTGCCAGCAGCTTGTGGCACTACAATGAGCAGTTCTTC.

The rearrangement joins TRBV19 to TRBJ1-2; 8 bases agree with TRBD1. Per germline, CDR1 LNHDA and CDR2 SQIVND (reference sequence). The CDR3 has 15 amino acids. Losses at the gene ends were 6 bases for V and 0 bases for J; bases not matched to a gene: 6. CDR3 in amino acids: CASRSPGQANYGYTF. CDR3 DNA sequence: TGTGCCAGTAGGAGTCCGGGACAGGCTAACTATGGCTACACCTTC.

This clone was seen a single time. The chain links TRBV3-1 (or the pseudogene TRBV3-2) to TRBJ1-6; no firm D call. CDR1 is LGHDT, CDR2 YNNKEL, per germline (reference sequence). Trimming stripped 0 bases from V and 0 bases from J, with 9 bases between. This CDR3 is built from 17 residues. CDR3 nucleotides: TGTGCCAGCAGCCAAGATTTTATGAGCTCCTATAATTCACCCCTCCACTTT. This translates into CASSQDFMSSYNSPLHF.

The V call is TRBV7-9, the J call TRBJ2-7, with 12 bases that match TRBD2. The CDR3 loop spans 14 amino acids. In germline, CDR1 is SEHNR, CDR2 FQNEAQ (reference sequence). After removal of 3 bases from V and 5 bases from J, the junction contained 2 bases not matched to a gene. CDR3: CASSFSSGGDEQYF. The CDR3 DNA reads TGTGCCAGCAGCTTCTCTAGCGGGGGGGACGAGCAGTACTTC.

This rearrangement joins TRBV7-2 to TRBJ2-5; D remains unclear. V dropped 3 bases and J dropped 1 base, with 6 bases sitting between them. Germline lookup yields CDR1 SGHTA and CDR2 FQGNSA. The CDR3 consists of 13 residues. The CDR3, as DNA: TGTGCCAGCAGCTTCCCCTTCCAAGAGACCCAGTACTTC. The encoded protein is CASSFPFQETQYF.

This clone was seen only a few times. The CDR3 protein is CASSSGDRGYGYTF. The CDR3 DNA reads TGTGCCAGCAGCAGCGGTGACAGGGGCTATGGCTACACCTTC. The genes are TRBV27 and TRBJ1-2; 8 bases agree with TRBD1. Germline-derived CDR1 and CDR2 are MNHEY and SMNVEV (reference sequence). The V segment lost 6 bases and the J segment 4 bases; nucleotides outside the gene matches: 7. The CDR3 covers 14 residues.

This clone was detected only once. The chain employs TRBV18 and TRBJ2-7; 11 positions agree with TRBD1. Germline lookup yields CDR1 KGHSH and CDR2 LQKENI. V gave up 1 base and J gave up 6 bases; unmatched junction bases: 2. CDR3 size: 14 residues. In DNA, the CDR3 is TGTGCCAGCTCACCACGGACAGGGGGCGGCGAGCAGTACTTC. This codes for CASSPRTGGGEQYF.

This clone has only one observation. The chain couples TRBV11-3 to TRBJ2-7; TRBD1 matches at 11 bases. The CDR3 spans 14 residues. V dropped 5 bases and J dropped 5; count of bases not matched to a gene: 5. CDR1 SGHNT and CDR2 YENEEA come from the germline V gene. CDR3 protein: CASSQGQGGNEQYF. CDR3 nucleotides: TGTGCCAGCAGCCAGGGACAGGGGGGGAACGAGCAGTACTTC.

This chain connects TRBV2 to TRBJ2-1; D call uncertain. CDR1 is SNHLY, CDR2 FYNNEI, per germline. V lost 6 bases and J 9 bases, leaving 12 bases between the germline ends. CDR3 length equals 12 residues. The DNA of the CDR3 is TGTGCCAGCAGGTCCACATCTGGTGAGCAGTTCTTC. Protein: CASRSTSGEQFF.

This chain connects TRBV7-9 to TRBJ2-7; 7 nucleotides line up with TRBD1. After removal of 5 bases from V and 5 bases from J, the junction contained 9 bases not matched to a gene. The CDR3 is 14 residues long. CDR1 is SEHNR, CDR2 FQNEAQ, per germline (reference sequence). The CDR3 DNA sequence: TGTGCCAGCAGCCCCCCGGGACAGCCAGACGAGCAGTACTTC. This sequence encodes CASSPPGQPDEQYF.

The CDR3 loop is CASSLDGRDTQYF. The CDR3 bases are TGTGCCAGCAGCTTAGACGGGAGAGATACGCAGTATTTT. The J gene is TRBJ2-3, the V gene TRBV11-3, with a possible D match to TRBD2 (6 bases). The length of the CDR3 is 13 residues. Germline lookup yields CDR1 SGHNT and CDR2 YENEEA. Trimming removed 0 bases from V and 5 bases from J, with 6 bases in between.

The CDR3 is CASSLAEETQYF. The CDR3 nucleotides are TGTGCCAGCAGCTTAGCGGAAGAGACCCAGTACTTC. The V and J genes are TRBV11-3 and TRBJ2-5, with D unclear. V lost 1 base, J lost 3 bases, and 3 bases lay in between. The germline V gene has CDR1 SGHNT and CDR2 YENEEA. CDR3 size: 12 residues.

The gene calls are TRBV7-9 and TRBJ1-4, with TRBD1 identical over 7 bases. Germline V gives CDR1 SEHNR, CDR2 FQNEAQ (reference sequence). With 6 bases clipped from V and 8 bases from J, the junction kept 6 bases outside the gene matches. The CDR3 consists of 13 residues. Here the CDR3 DNA reads TGTGCCAGCAGAAGACAGGGAACCGAAAAACTGTTTTTT. Its protein product is CASRRQGTEKLFF. Complete variable domain (other parts from reference TRBV7-9 and TRBJ1-4): DTGVSQNPRHKITKRGQNVTFRCDPISEHNRLYWYRQTLGQGPEFLTYFQNEAQLEKSRLLSDRFSAERPKGSFSTLEIQRTEQGDSAMYLCASRRQGTEKLFFGSGTQLSVL.

V and J are TRBV11-2 and TRBJ1-1; no reliable D call. V gave up 2 bases and J gave up 9 bases, with 13 bases separating them. Germline values: CDR1 SGHAT, CDR2 FQNNGV. The CDR3 length is 13 residues. The CDR3 sequence: CASSLNAKPKAFF. The CDR3, as DNA: TGTGCCAGCAGCTTAAATGCAAAACCTAAAGCTTTCTTT.

The chain links TRBV7-2 to TRBJ1-4; D is unresolved. The CDR3 sequence is 15 residues long. Trimming removed 2 bases at V and 8 bases at J, with 15 bases between. Germline V gives CDR1 SGHTA, CDR2 FQGNSA. The CDR3 DNA reads TGTGCCAGCAGCTTACGAGGTAGTCTTTACGAAAAACTGTTTTTT. Encoded protein: CASSLRGSLYEKLFF.

This sequence joins TRBV7-9 and TRBJ1-1, with D perhaps TRBD1 (6 bases). This CDR3 is built from 15 residues. Germline V gives CDR1 SEHNR, CDR2 FQNEAQ (reference sequence). The V end was cut by 3 bases, the J end by 0 bases, with 11 bases between. CDR3 DNA: TGTGCCAGCAGCTTCCCGGGACACATGAACACTGAAGCTTTCTTT. This translates into CASSFPGHMNTEAFF.

The rearrangement joins TRBV13 to TRBJ1-1; TRBD1 matches at 11 bases. This CDR3 has 16 residues. From germline, CDR1 is PRHDT and CDR2 FYEKMQ (reference sequence). V shed 6 bases, J shed 5 bases, and the junction held 11 bases outside the gene matches. The CDR3 sequence: CASSYPGQGGVTEAFF. CDR3 nucleotides: TGTGCCAGCAGTTATCCGGGACAGGGGGGGGTGACTGAAGCTTTCTTT.

The chain links TRBV4-3 to TRBJ2-5; D remains ambiguous. Germline V gene data show CDR1 as LGHNA and CDR2 as YSLEER. The V end lost 0 bases, the J end lost 3 bases, and 8 bases lay between the germline ends. This CDR3 is 14 amino acids long. The CDR3 reads CASSQDTSKETQYF. CDR3 DNA: TGCGCCAGCAGCCAAGATACTTCTAAAGAGACCCAGTACTTC.